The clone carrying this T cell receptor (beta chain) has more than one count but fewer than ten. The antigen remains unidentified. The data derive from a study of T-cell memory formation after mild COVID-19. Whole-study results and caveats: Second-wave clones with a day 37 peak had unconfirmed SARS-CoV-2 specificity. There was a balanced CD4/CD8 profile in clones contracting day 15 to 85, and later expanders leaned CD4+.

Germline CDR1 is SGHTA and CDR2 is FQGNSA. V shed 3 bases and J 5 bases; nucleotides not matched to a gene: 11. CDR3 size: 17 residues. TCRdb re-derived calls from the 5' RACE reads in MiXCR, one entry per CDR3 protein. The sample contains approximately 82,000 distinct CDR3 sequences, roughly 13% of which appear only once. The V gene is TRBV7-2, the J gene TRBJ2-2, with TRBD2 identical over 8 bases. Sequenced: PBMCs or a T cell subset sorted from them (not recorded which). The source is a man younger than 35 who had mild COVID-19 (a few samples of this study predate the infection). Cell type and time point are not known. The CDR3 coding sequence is TGTGCCAGCAGCTTGGGGTCGGCGGGGGGAAATACCGGGGAGCTGTTTTTT. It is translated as CASSLGSAGGNTGELFF.